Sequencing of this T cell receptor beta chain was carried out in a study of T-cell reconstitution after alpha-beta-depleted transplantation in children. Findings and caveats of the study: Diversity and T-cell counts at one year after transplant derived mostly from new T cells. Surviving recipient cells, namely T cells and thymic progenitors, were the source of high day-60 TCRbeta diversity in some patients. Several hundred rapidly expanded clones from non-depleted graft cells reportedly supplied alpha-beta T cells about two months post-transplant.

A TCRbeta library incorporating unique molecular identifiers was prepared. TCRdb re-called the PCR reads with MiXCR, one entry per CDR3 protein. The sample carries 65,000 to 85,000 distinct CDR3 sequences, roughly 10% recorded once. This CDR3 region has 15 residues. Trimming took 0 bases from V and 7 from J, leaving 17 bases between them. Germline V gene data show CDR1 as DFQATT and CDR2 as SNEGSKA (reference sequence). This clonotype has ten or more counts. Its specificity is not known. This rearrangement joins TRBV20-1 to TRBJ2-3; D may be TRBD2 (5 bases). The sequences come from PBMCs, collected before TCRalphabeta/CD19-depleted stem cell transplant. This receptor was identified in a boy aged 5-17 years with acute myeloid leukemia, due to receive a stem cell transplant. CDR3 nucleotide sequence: TGCAGTGCTAGAGATCTAGCAGCCGGATCGAATACGCAGTATTTT. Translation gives CSARDLAAGSNTQYF.